This is a list of T cell receptor beta chains from one sample in a study of T cell responses to AZD1222 COVID-19 vaccine. Libraries were prepared by immunoSEQ multiplex PCR; TCRdb keeps only in-frame clonotypes and omits some of them. The sample has under 100,000 clones, roughly 85% seen once; the top ten hold about 7.7%. The sequencing here drew on peripheral blood, taken on day 0 of AZD1222 vaccination. Receptors originate from an adult in good health. Both conserved end residues are part of each CDR3. D genes are given only for firm matches. For some rows the clone size is stated as once, few or many, or as a class when expanded; others skip it.

>-|TRBV5-1|TRBJ2-7|TRBD1|18
TGCGCCAGCAGCTTGGCATCCCTCGGACAGGGGGCCTACTACGAGCAGTACTTC
CASSLASLGQGAYYEQYF
>-|TRBV5-4|TRBJ2-5|TRBD1|14
TGTGCCAGCAGCCGAGGACAGGGCCAAGAGACCCAGTACTTC
CASSRGQGQETQYF
>-|TRBV11-1|TRBJ2-1|TRBD2|15
TGTGCCAGCAGCTTAACCCTAGCGGTTTACAATGAGCAGTTCTTC
CASSLTLAVYNEQFF
>-|TRBV29-1|TRBJ1-1|TRBD1|13
TGCAGCGCCGGGACAGGGGGAAACACTGAAGCTTTCTTT
CSAGTGGNTEAFF
>-|TRBV20-1|TRBJ2-1|-|10
TGCAGTGCTATTTACAATGAGCAGTTCTTC
CSAIYNEQFF
>-|TRBV7-3|TRBJ2-2|TRBD1|15
TGTGCCAGCAGCTCCTCCGGGACAGACACCGGGGAGCTGTTTTTT
CASSSSGTDTGELFF
>-|TRBV10-1|TRBJ1-1|-|14
TGCGCCAGCATCGGACCTATATCGGGGACTGAAGCTTTCTTT
CASIGPISGTEAFF
>-|TRBV10-3|TRBJ1-5|TRBD1|14
TGTGCCATCAGTCTAGGGGACAGGGACCAGCCCCAGCATTTT
CAISLGDRDQPQHF
>-|TRBV7-2|TRBJ2-7|-|14
TGTGCCAGCAGTTTAGGAGGGACTCAGTACGAGCAGTACTTC
CASSLGGTQYEQYF
>-|TRBV28|TRBJ2-7|-|14
TGTGCCAGCAGTTCGGGACAACTTCACTACGAGCAGTACTTC
CASSSGQLHYEQYF
>-|TRBV7-2|TRBJ2-1|-|13
TGTGCCAGCAGCACCTTCCCCACCGATGAGCAGTTCTTC
CASSTFPTDEQFF
>-|TRBV19|TRBJ1-6|-|14
TGTGCCAGTAGTATAGGAGGCAGGGCTTCACCCCTCCACTTT
CASSIGGRASPLHF
>-|TRBV9|TRBJ1-2|-|14
TGTGCCAGCAGCGTAGGTTTACCCTTTTATGGCTACACCTTC
CASSVGLPFYGYTF
>few|TRBV29-1|TRBJ1-5|-|12
TGCAGCGTTGGGGACGGCTGGGAGCCCCAGCATTTT
CSVGDGWEPQHF
>-|TRBV24-1|TRBJ2-4|TRBD1|14
TGTGCCACCAGCCCCGGGACAGGGGTCGGCATTCAGTACTTC
CATSPGTGVGIQYF
>-|TRBV7-6|TRBJ2-6|TRBD1|16
TGTGCCAGCAGCCTCCGTACAGGGGAAGGGGCCAACGTCCTGACTTTC
CASSLRTGEGANVLTF
>-|TRBV5-5|TRBJ1-2|-|14
TGTGCCAGCAGCTTGTGGCAGGAAGACTATGGCTACACCTTC
CASSLWQEDYGYTF
>once|TRBV11-2|TRBJ2-2|-|17
TGTGCCAGCAGCTTACCCCAGGGGGGGGCGAACACCGGGGAGCTGTTTTTT
CASSLPQGGANTGELFF
>-|TRBV6-5|TRBJ1-3|-|15
TGTGCCAGCAGGAGCAGGGGCATTACTGGAAACACCATATATTTT
CASRSRGITGNTIYF
>-|TRBV5-1|TRBJ2-1|TRBD2|13
TGCGCCAGCAGCGTCTCAGCGGGAGGTGAGCAGTTCTTC
CASSVSAGGEQFF
>-|TRBV12-5|TRBJ2-2|TRBD1|16
TGTGCTAGTGGTTGGACAGGACAACAGGACACCGGGGAGCTGTTTTTT
CASGWTGQQDTGELFF
>-|TRBV15|TRBJ2-5|TRBD1|16
TGTGCCACCAGCAGAGGGGGGACAGGACCCATGGAGACCCAGTACTTC
CATSRGGTGPMETQYF
>-|TRBV3-1/TRBV3-2|TRBJ2-2|TRBD2|15
TGTGCCATCGGGACTAGCGGGTATGCCACCGGGGAGCTGTTTTTT
CAIGTSGYATGELFF
>-|TRBV27|TRBJ1-6|-|16
TGTGCCAGCACCCATTATGCGGGAACCTATAATTCACCCCTCCACTTT
CASTHYAGTYNSPLHF
>-|TRBV18|TRBJ1-2|TRBD1|14
TGTGCCAGCTCACCGGACAGGGTAGATCATGGCTACACCTTC
CASSPDRVDHGYTF
>-|TRBV5-6|TRBJ2-3|TRBD1|15
TGTGCCAGCAGCCCCCGAACAGGGGGCACAGATACGCAGTATTTT
CASSPRTGGTDTQYF
>once|TRBV29-1|TRBJ2-3|TRBD2|15
TGCAGCGTTCTCGGGACTAGCGCCCTCACAGATACGCAGTATTTT
CSVLGTSALTDTQYF
>-|TRBV7-6|TRBJ2-7|-|15
TGTGCCAGCAGCTTATACCAGAATAGACAGTCTCCCGTATCCTTC
CASSLYQNRQSPVSF
>-|TRBV3-1/TRBV3-2|TRBJ1-5|-|14
TGTGCCAGCAGCCAAGCGGGGTCCGGAGGGTCCCAGCATTTT
CASSQAGSGGSQHF
>-|TRBV11-2|TRBJ1-4|TRBD1|15
TGTGCCAGCAGCCACTCGACAGGGATTAATGAAAAACTGTTTTTT
CASSHSTGINEKLFF
>-|TRBV7-2|TRBJ1-2|-|14
TGTGCCAGCAGCTTAGCCGGGCCGTCCCGTGGCTACACCTTC
CASSLAGPSRGYTF
>-|TRBV4-3|TRBJ1-3|TRBD1|15
TGCGCCAGCAGCCAAGAAAGGACAGGGAGAAACACCATATATTTT
CASSQERTGRNTIYF
>-|TRBV6-1|TRBJ2-1|-|12
TGTGCCAGCAGTACGACCTACAATGAGCAGTTCTTC
CASSTTYNEQFF
>-|TRBV7-9|TRBJ1-2|-|12
TGTGCCAGCAGCTTAAACGAGGTCCGCTACACCTTC
CASSLNEVRYTF
>-|TRBV28|TRBJ2-3|-|14
TGTGCCAGCAGTTTATCCCTGGGTCGACCAATGAAGTATTTT
CASSLSLGRPMKYF
>-|TRBV28|TRBJ1-5|-|16
TGTGCCAGCAGTCCTCGACTTACAGGGTACAATCAGCCCCAGCATTTT
CASSPRLTGYNQPQHF
>-|TRBV19|TRBJ1-5|TRBD1|13
TGTGCCAGTAGCCCGGACAGGGATCAGCCCCAGCATTTT
CASSPDRDQPQHF
>-|TRBV29-1|TRBJ2-7|TRBD1|13
TGCAGCGTTGAAGGACAGGGGGTCTACGAGCAGTACTTC
CSVEGQGVYEQYF
>once|TRBV7-3|TRBJ2-7|TRBD2|14
TGTGCCAGCAGCCGTCTAGCGGGAGGGTACGAGCAGTACTTC
CASSRLAGGYEQYF
>-|TRBV12-5|TRBJ2-3|TRBD1|15
TGTGCTAGTGGTTCTGAGGGGACAGGGGCGGATACGCAGTATTTT
CASGSEGTGADTQYF
>-|TRBV6-6|TRBJ1-3|TRBD1|17
TGTGCCAGCAGTCCTACCGGACAGGGAGGGTCACTAAACACCATATATTTT
CASSPTGQGGSLNTIYF
>-|TRBV5-1|TRBJ2-3|TRBD2|17
TGCGCCAGCAGCTTGGTCGCTAGCGGGCGCAGCACAGATACGCAGTATTTT
CASSLVASGRSTDTQYF
>-|TRBV27|TRBJ1-5|-|14
TGTGCCAGCACACAAACGGGACAAGATCAGCCCCAGCATTTT
CASTQTGQDQPQHF
>-|TRBV11-2|TRBJ2-1|-|16
TGTGCCAGCAGCTTAGAGAGAAGCGGGTCGGGCAATGAGCAGTTCTTC
CASSLERSGSGNEQFF
>-|TRBV4-2|TRBJ1-2|-|17
TGTGCCAGCAGCTCCTCCCCGGGCCCGGACGTTAGCTATGGCTACACCTTC
CASSSSPGPDVSYGYTF
>-|TRBV10-3|TRBJ1-3|TRBD1|15
TGTGCCATCAGTTCTCGACAGGGGGGCGGAAACACCATATATTTT
CAISSRQGGGNTIYF
>few|TRBV30|TRBJ1-1|TRBD1|14
TGTGCCTGGAGCGGTCCCCCAGGGGGCACTGAAGCTTTCTTT
CAWSGPPGGTEAFF
>-|TRBV7-9|TRBJ2-7|-|14
TGTGCCAGCAGCCCAAACCGGGTCGCGGCCATGGAGTACTTC
CASSPNRVAAMEYF
>-|TRBV19|TRBJ2-4|TRBD1|18
TGTGCCAGTAGTATAGGGCCAGGGGGCCCTATAGCCAAAAACATTCAGTACTTC
CASSIGPGGPIAKNIQYF
>-|TRBV2|TRBJ2-1|-|13
TGTGCCAGCAGTGTTCTAATAGGGGGTGAGCAGTTCTTC
CASSVLIGGEQFF
>-|TRBV5-4|TRBJ1-2|-|14
TGTGCCAGCAGCCTGGGACTCGAAGGGACAGGCTACACCTTC
CASSLGLEGTGYTF
>-|TRBV6-6|TRBJ2-1|-|16
TGTGCCAGCAGTTACTCGATTACAGCGCCAAACAATGAGCAGTTCTTC
CASSYSITAPNNEQFF
>-|TRBV6-5|TRBJ2-3|-|11
TGTGCCAGCAGTTACGGAGATACGCAGTATTTT
CASSYGDTQYF
>-|TRBV19|TRBJ2-5|TRBD1|13
TGTGCCAGTAGGACGGACAGGGTCGGGACCCAGTACTTC
CASRTDRVGTQYF
>few|TRBV11-3|TRBJ2-1|TRBD2|15
TGTGCCAGCAGCTTAGATTGGGCGGGAGGAAATGAGCAGTTCTTC
CASSLDWAGGNEQFF
>-|TRBV5-1|TRBJ1-3|-|15
TGCGCCAGCAGCCTAGGGGGTTCCTCTGGAAACACCATATATTTT
CASSLGGSSGNTIYF
>-|TRBV6-4|TRBJ1-5|-|19
TGTGCCAGCAGTGTTAGGGAGGGCCGCGGGCCGATACGCAATCAGCCCCAGCATTTT
CASSVREGRGPIRNQPQHF